Listed here are 5 T cell receptor beta chains from one sample, sequenced in a study of blood T cells in healthy people across ages. It was with a sample-barcoded 5' primer and a J-beta primer mix that a second PCR of roughly 7 to 11 cycles was run. From the 5' RACE reads, TCRdb called clonotypes with MiXCR, one entry per CDR3 protein. The repertoire holds hundreds of thousands of distinct CDR3 sequences, with about half as singletons. The sample was blood. These receptors were obtained from a woman in her sixties or seventies in good health.

This clonotype was recorded at least ten times. The V gene is TRBV6-1, the J gene TRBJ2-5; unclear D gene. The ends were cut back, 2 bases at V and 3 bases at J, with 10 bases in the middle. The CDR3 has 14 residues. The germline CDR1 and CDR2 sequences are MNHNS and SASEGT. For the CDR3, the DNA is TGTGCCAGCAGTGAACTTGCGACAAAAGAGACCCAGTACTTC. Amino acid sequence: CASSELATKETQYF.

Of note for this clonotype: The junction differs from germline at one of its ends, possibly a read error. The chain carries TRBV27 and TRBJ2-1; TRBD2 might be the D (6 bases). The germline V gene encodes CDR1 MNHEY and CDR2 SMNVEV (reference sequence). The CDR3 has 16 amino acids. CDR3 nucleotides: TGTGCCGGCAGTTTAGGAGGGAGTGGGACCTACAATGAGCAGTTCTTC. It codes for CAGSLGGSGTYNEQFF.

This clonotype was counted between two and nine times. J is TRBJ2-5 and V is TRBV20-1, with TRBD1 identical over 8 bases. This CDR3 has 13 residues. The V gene's germline CDR1 is DFQATT and CDR2 SNEGSKA (reference sequence). The V segment lost 6 bases and the J segment 3 bases; nucleotides outside the gene matches: 6. Written as DNA, the CDR3 is TGCAGTGCCCCTGGACAGGGCAAAGAGACCCAGTACTTC. It yields the protein CSAPGQGKETQYF.

The chain couples TRBV2 to TRBJ1-1; the D gene is possibly TRBD1 (5 bases). Germline V gene sequence: CDR1 SNHLY, CDR2 FYNNEI. The CDR3 has 14 residues. Trimming pared 5 bases from V and 2 bases from J, leaving 12 bases between. CDR3 region: CASSHLRENTEAFF. The CDR3 DNA is TGTGCCAGCAGTCATCTCAGGGAAAACACTGAAGCTTTCTTT.

This clonotype was picked up a small number of times. V gene TRBV2 combines with J gene TRBJ2-7; tentative D call: TRBD2 (5 bases). The CDR3 is 13 amino acids. V gave up 3 bases and J gave up 0 bases, with 6 bases separating them. Per germline, CDR1 SNHLY and CDR2 FYNNEI. The CDR3 is CASSDGSSYEQYF. Here the CDR3 DNA reads TGTGCCAGCAGTGATGGGAGCTCCTACGAGCAGTACTTC.